A selection of T cell receptor beta chains follows, all from one sample in a study. Each CDR3 protein is one row after TCRdb ran MiXCR on the RT-PCR reads. The table lists about 680,000 distinct CDR3 sequences, approximately 15% of them singletons. The sample consisted of memory CD4+ T cells from blood. These receptors were obtained from a female donor in good health, serving as a healthy control. Both conserved end residues are part of each CDR3. A D gene is named only where the DNA matches it firmly. Clone sizes are given selectively: once, few, many, or a class where the clone is expanded.

v_gene: TRBV7-9
d_gene: .
abundance: .
j_gene: TRBJ1-2
CDR3aa: CASRTQSQAGRDTF
CDR3nt: TGTGCCAGCCGAACGCAGAGTCAGGCGGGGCGGGACACCTTC

v_gene: TRBV19
d_gene: TRBD2
abundance: few
j_gene: TRBJ2-4
CDR3aa: CASSIPLGRGKNIQYF
CDR3nt: TGTGCCAGTAGTATACCTCTCGGGAGGGGCAAAAACATTCAGTACTTC

v_gene: TRBV15
d_gene: .
abundance: once
j_gene: TRBJ1-5
CDR3aa: CATSLGGRSDNQPQHF
CDR3nt: TGTGCCACCAGCCTAGGTGGAAGAAGTGACAATCAGCCCCAGCATTTT

v_gene: TRBV20-1
d_gene: TRBD2
abundance: once
j_gene: TRBJ2-4
CDR3aa: CSAYSGGRNIQYF
CDR3nt: TGCAGTGCCTATTCGGGGGGGAGAAACATTCAGTACTTC

v_gene: TRBV12-3/TRBV12-4
d_gene: TRBD1
abundance: .
j_gene: TRBJ2-5
CDR3aa: CASSSERSTGRRETQYF
CDR3nt: TGTGCCAGCAGTTCGGAGCGCTCGACAGGGCGGAGGGAGACCCAGTACTTC

v_gene: TRBV28
d_gene: .
abundance: .
j_gene: TRBJ1-2
CDR3aa: CASSFSWGVYGYTF
CDR3nt: TGTGCCAGCAGTTTCTCCTGGGGGGTTTATGGCTACACCTTC

v_gene: TRBV6-2/TRBV6-3
d_gene: TRBD2
abundance: few
j_gene: TRBJ2-7
CDR3aa: CASRRSGGDPYEQYF
CDR3nt: TGTGCCAGCAGGCGGAGCGGGGGGGACCCCTACGAGCAGTACTTC

v_gene: TRBV27
d_gene: .
abundance: many
j_gene: TRBJ2-7
CDR3aa: CASSWTQGTYEQYF
CDR3nt: TGTGCCAGCAGTTGGACTCAGGGGACCTACGAGCAGTACTTC

v_gene: TRBV28
d_gene: TRBD1
abundance: .
j_gene: TRBJ1-3
CDR3aa: CASSRTGGSGNTIYF
CDR3nt: TGTGCCAGCAGTCGAACAGGGGGCTCTGGAAACACCATATATTTT

v_gene: TRBV7-9
d_gene: .
abundance: few
j_gene: TRBJ2-3
CDR3aa: CASSLGRARVDTQYF
CDR3nt: TGTGCCAGCAGCTTAGGCAGAGCGAGGGTCGATACGCAGTATTTT

v_gene: TRBV6-2/TRBV6-3
d_gene: TRBD2
abundance: .
j_gene: TRBJ2-7
CDR3aa: CASSRLAGIPSYEQYF
CDR3nt: TGTGCCAGCAGTCGACTAGCGGGAATTCCCTCCTACGAGCAGTACTTC

v_gene: TRBV27
d_gene: .
abundance: .
j_gene: TRBJ1-1
CDR3aa: CASRDSGVNTEAFF
CDR3nt: TGTGCCAGCAGAGATTCAGGGGTGAACACTGAAGCTTTCTTT

v_gene: TRBV15
d_gene: TRBD1
abundance: few
j_gene: TRBJ2-1
CDR3aa: CATSRAPPGQGENEQFF
CDR3nt: TGTGCCACCAGCAGAGCTCCCCCCGGACAGGGGGAGAATGAGCAGTTCTTC

v_gene: TRBV6-1
d_gene: .
abundance: .
j_gene: TRBJ1-1
CDR3aa: CASSPRRRGDTEAFF
CDR3nt: TGTGCCAGCAGTCCGAGGCGACGGGGGGACACTGAAGCTTTCTTT

v_gene: TRBV6-2/TRBV6-3
d_gene: TRBD2
abundance: .
j_gene: TRBJ2-1
CDR3aa: CASDRRGVGNEQFF
CDR3nt: TGTGCCAGCGACCGACGGGGGGTGGGCAATGAGCAGTTCTTC

v_gene: TRBV6-1
d_gene: TRBD2
abundance: .
j_gene: TRBJ2-5
CDR3aa: CMTSRSLETQYF
CDR3nt: TGTATGACTAGCCGGAGCCTTGAGACCCAGTACTTC

v_gene: TRBV7-2
d_gene: .
abundance: few
j_gene: TRBJ2-5
CDR3aa: CASSLYGIQETQYF
CDR3nt: TGTGCCAGCAGCTTATATGGGATCCAAGAGACCCAGTACTTC

v_gene: TRBV28
d_gene: .
abundance: .
j_gene: TRBJ1-1
CDR3aa: CASTQRGVGAFF
CDR3nt: TGTGCCAGCACCCAAAGGGGGGTGGGGGCTTTCTTT

v_gene: TRBV3-1
d_gene: .
abundance: few
j_gene: TRBJ1-2
CDR3aa: CASSQDRYSYGYTF
CDR3nt: TGTGCCAGCAGCCAAGATAGGTACAGCTATGGCTACACCTTC

v_gene: TRBV4-3
d_gene: .
abundance: .
j_gene: TRBJ2-6
CDR3aa: CASSQDTGLGANVLTF
CDR3nt: TGCGCCAGCAGCCAAGATACGGGGCTTGGGGCCAACGTCCTGACTTTC

v_gene: TRBV28
d_gene: .
abundance: .
j_gene: TRBJ1-2
CDR3aa: CASSSGSGTAYGYTF
CDR3nt: TGTGCCAGCAGTTCCGGAAGCGGGACGGCGTATGGCTACACCTTC

v_gene: TRBV7-9
d_gene: .
abundance: .
j_gene: TRBJ2-7
CDR3aa: CASSLSLTTASYEQYF
CDR3nt: TGTGCCAGCAGCCTTTCCCTCACGACAGCCTCCTACGAGCAGTACTTC

v_gene: TRBV10-3
d_gene: .
abundance: .
j_gene: TRBJ1-2
CDR3aa: CAISESGGGGYTF
CDR3nt: TGTGCCATCAGTGAGTCGGGAGGGGGAGGCTACACCTTC

v_gene: TRBV6-2/TRBV6-3
d_gene: .
abundance: many
j_gene: TRBJ2-7
CDR3aa: CASQGRGEQYF
CDR3nt: TGTGCCAGCCAGGGACGTGGCGAGCAGTACTTC

v_gene: TRBV5-1
d_gene: .
abundance: few
j_gene: TRBJ1-1
CDR3aa: CASSLGPSNTEAFF
CDR3nt: TGCGCCAGCAGCCTGGGACCCTCTAACACTGAAGCTTTCTTT

v_gene: TRBV3-1
d_gene: .
abundance: .
j_gene: TRBJ2-5
CDR3aa: CASFSGETQYF
CDR3nt: TGTGCCAGCTTCAGCGGAGAGACCCAGTACTTC

v_gene: TRBV5-1
d_gene: TRBD2
abundance: few
j_gene: TRBJ2-1
CDR3aa: CASSLEPSGYNEQFF
CDR3nt: TGCGCCAGCAGCTTGGAACCTAGCGGTTACAATGAGCAGTTCTTC

v_gene: TRBV4-2
d_gene: TRBD1
abundance: many
j_gene: TRBJ1-1
CDR3aa: CASSHPGQGNTEAFF
CDR3nt: TGTGCCAGCAGCCACCCGGGACAGGGGAACACTGAAGCTTTCTTT

v_gene: TRBV29-1
d_gene: .
abundance: few
j_gene: TRBJ2-6
CDR3aa: CSVWEPGSGANVLTF
CDR3nt: TGCAGCGTTTGGGAGCCCGGCTCTGGGGCCAACGTCCTGACTTTC

v_gene: TRBV7-2
d_gene: .
abundance: many
j_gene: TRBJ2-7
CDR3aa: CASSLYGNYEQYF
CDR3nt: TGTGCCAGCAGCTTATACGGGAACTACGAGCAGTACTTC

v_gene: TRBV20-1
d_gene: .
abundance: .
j_gene: TRBJ1-2
CDR3aa: CSAPQGSHPSGYTF
CDR3nt: TGCAGTGCTCCTCAAGGGTCGCACCCGTCTGGCTACACCTTC

v_gene: TRBV27
d_gene: .
abundance: .
j_gene: TRBJ1-3
CDR3aa: CASRQGQYSGNTIYF
CDR3nt: TGTGCCAGCAGGCAGGGACAATACTCTGGAAACACCATATATTTT

v_gene: TRBV2
d_gene: .
abundance: .
j_gene: TRBJ2-7
CDR3aa: CASSAEGGGNEQYF
CDR3nt: TGTGCCAGCAGTGCCGAAGGGGGCGGGAACGAGCAGTACTTC

v_gene: TRBV12-3/TRBV12-4
d_gene: TRBD2
abundance: many
j_gene: TRBJ2-1
CDR3aa: CASSPGLAVRQFF
CDR3nt: TGTGCCAGCAGTCCCGGACTAGCGGTACGGCAGTTCTTC

v_gene: TRBV7-9
d_gene: .
abundance: .
j_gene: TRBJ2-1
CDR3aa: CASSLFSSESSYNEQFF
CDR3nt: TGTGCCAGCAGCTTATTCAGTAGCGAGAGCTCCTACAATGAGCAGTTCTTC

v_gene: TRBV18
d_gene: .
abundance: few
j_gene: TRBJ2-2
CDR3aa: CASSRHRDPNTGELFF
CDR3nt: TGTGCCAGCTCACGACACAGAGATCCGAACACCGGGGAGCTGTTTTTT

v_gene: TRBV20-1
d_gene: .
abundance: few
j_gene: TRBJ2-1
CDR3aa: CSASSGAPYNEQFF
CDR3nt: TGCAGTGCTAGTTCGGGAGCCCCCTACAATGAGCAGTTCTTC

v_gene: TRBV7-2
d_gene: .
abundance: few
j_gene: TRBJ2-7
CDR3aa: CASSERTRDEQYF
CDR3nt: TGTGCCAGCAGCGAACGAACCAGGGACGAGCAGTACTTC

v_gene: TRBV5-1
d_gene: TRBD2
abundance: many
j_gene: TRBJ2-7
CDR3aa: CASTPHSGRIEQYF
CDR3nt: TGCGCCAGCACCCCCCACAGCGGGAGGATCGAGCAGTACTTC

v_gene: TRBV6-1
d_gene: .
abundance: .
j_gene: TRBJ2-7
CDR3aa: CASIPQPGGGDEQYF
CDR3nt: TGTGCCAGCATTCCTCAGCCGGGAGGGGGCGACGAGCAGTACTTC

v_gene: TRBV6-6
d_gene: TRBD1
abundance: few
j_gene: TRBJ2-3
CDR3aa: CASSYVLTGGKDTQYF
CDR3nt: TGTGCCAGCAGTTACGTCCTGACAGGGGGCAAAGATACACAGTATTTT

v_gene: TRBV6-2/TRBV6-3
d_gene: TRBD2
abundance: few
j_gene: TRBJ2-7
CDR3aa: CASTWASGGVEQYF
CDR3nt: TGTGCCAGCACGTGGGCTAGCGGGGGAGTCGAGCAGTACTTC

v_gene: TRBV5-8
d_gene: TRBD2
abundance: .
j_gene: TRBJ2-3
CDR3aa: CASSHGLAGGVSTDTQYF
CDR3nt: TGTGCCAGCAGCCATGGACTAGCGGGGGGAGTTAGCACAGATACGCAGTATTTT

v_gene: TRBV30
d_gene: .
abundance: few
j_gene: TRBJ1-5
CDR3aa: CAWSPLTGGQPQHF
CDR3nt: TGTGCCTGGAGTCCGCTGACGGGGGGTCAGCCCCAGCATTTT

v_gene: TRBV9
d_gene: TRBD2
abundance: few
j_gene: TRBJ2-7
CDR3aa: CASSANPGGTYEQYF
CDR3nt: TGTGCCAGCAGCGCAAACCCCGGGGGGACCTACGAGCAGTACTTC

v_gene: TRBV6-5
d_gene: .
abundance: many
j_gene: TRBJ1-2
CDR3aa: CASRVTTASNYGYTF
CDR3nt: TGTGCCAGCAGGGTGACGACAGCTTCTAACTATGGCTACACCTTC

v_gene: TRBV9
d_gene: TRBD2
abundance: few
j_gene: TRBJ2-3
CDR3aa: CASSVDSGRADTQYF
CDR3nt: TGTGCCAGCAGCGTAGATAGCGGGAGGGCAGATACGCAGTATTTT

v_gene: TRBV6-2/TRBV6-3
d_gene: .
abundance: few
j_gene: TRBJ1-5
CDR3aa: CASSTGLGVSQPQHF
CDR3nt: TGTGCCAGCAGTACAGGGTTAGGGGTTTCTCAGCCCCAGCATTTT

v_gene: TRBV12-3/TRBV12-4
d_gene: .
abundance: few
j_gene: TRBJ1-3
CDR3aa: CASSPRAASGNTIYF
CDR3nt: TGTGCCAGCAGTCCTCGGGCGGCCTCTGGAAACACCATATATTTT

v_gene: TRBV20-1
d_gene: TRBD2
abundance: few
j_gene: TRBJ2-1
CDR3aa: CSARASGSEQFF
CDR3nt: TGCAGTGCTAGGGCTAGCGGGAGTGAGCAGTTCTTC

v_gene: TRBV12-3/TRBV12-4
d_gene: TRBD1
abundance: many
j_gene: TRBJ1-6
CDR3aa: CATMGQGNSPLHF
CDR3nt: TGTGCCACGATGGGACAGGGGAACTCACCCCTCCACTTT

v_gene: TRBV4-3
d_gene: .
abundance: .
j_gene: TRBJ2-6
CDR3aa: CASSQDLNSLAGANVLTF
CDR3nt: TGCGCCAGCAGCCAAGATTTAAACTCACTTGCTGGGGCCAACGTCCTGACTTTC

v_gene: TRBV5-1
d_gene: .
abundance: few
j_gene: TRBJ1-2
CDR3aa: CASSPDQVQLRGYTF
CDR3nt: TGCGCCAGCAGCCCGGACCAGGTACAGTTGCGAGGCTACACCTTC